This T cell receptor (beta chain) was obtained from a study of blood T cell repertoires in COVID-19. In the study overall: From the United States, Italy and Spain came samples of acute and convalescent COVID-19. T cells, B-cell-depleted T cells, or PBMCs provided the cDNA or gDNA that served as material.

Authors' data handling: Counts of nucleated cells, estimated from reference gene primer amplification, were obtained. TCRdb's copy holds only in-frame clones and misses some; the assay was immunoSEQ multiplex PCR. V, J and clone size are those of that table, while D and trimming were read from the DNA. The repertoire includes about 49,000 clones, about 87% of them detected once, and roughly 13% sits in the top ten. This CDR3 has 14 amino acids. V was clipped by 5 bases and J by 2 bases; unmatched bases: 4. The germline CDR1 and CDR2 sequences are SGHAT and FQNNGV. Sequenced material: peripheral blood. The chain employs TRBV11-2 and TRBJ2-3, with 7 positions matching TRBD1. The receptor's source is a man older than 75 with acute or convalescent COVID-19. The CDR3 is CASSTGTVTDTQYF. The DNA for the CDR3 is TGTGCCAGCAGCACCGGGACAGTCACAGATACGCAGTATTTT. The full variable domain, with the rest looked up from reference TRBV11-2 and TRBJ2-3, is EAGVAQSPRYKIIEKRQSVAFWCNPISGHATLYWYQQILGQGPKLLIQFQNNGVVDDSQLPKDRFSAERLKGVDSTLKIQPAKLEDSAVYLCASSTGTVTDTQYFGPGTRLTVL.